A selection of T cell receptor beta chains follows, all from one sample in a study of human T cells and chemical hapten exposure. In TCRdb, the RACE reads were re-called with MiXCR into one record per CDR3 protein. Among approximately 110,000 distinct CDR3 sequences, roughly a tenth were seen once, and the ten largest hold around 3%. Material: whole blood, obtained in connection with sensitization to the hapten diphenylcyclopropenone (DPC). The source is a middle-aged woman with alopecia areata. Some clones in this sample may be carry-over from other donors' samples. Each CDR3 is given without its conserved first and last residue.

TRBJ1-1,TRBV7-2,ASSPPGWTEAF
TRBJ2-3,TRBV5-1,ASSRAGAADTQY
TRBJ1-1,TRBV27,ASNRRGLKDEAF
TRBJ2-2,TRBV12-3/TRBV12-4,ASSFSGELF
TRBJ2-5,TRBV2,ASSKQGSRETQY
TRBJ2-3,TRBV6-5,ASSYSLLRGGPDTQY
TRBJ1-1,TRBV6-5,ASSSPRTGLEAF
TRBJ1-5,TRBV20-1,SANGQGNQPQH
TRBJ1-5,TRBV7-8,ASSFAGTGGFNQPQH
TRBJ1-2,TRBV6-2/TRBV6-3,ASSYPPRGDYGYT
TRBJ1-2,TRBV6-2/TRBV6-3,ASSYYGQGINGYT
TRBJ2-2,TRBV12-3/TRBV12-4,ASSPRRNTGELF
TRBJ2-1,TRBV18,ASLRGAENNEQF
TRBJ2-5,TRBV20-1,SARDGGAVETQY
TRBJ1-5,TRBV4-3,ASSQDLGTGVQPQH
TRBJ2-2,TRBV12-3/TRBV12-4,ASSPGTGGGYRPGELF
TRBJ2-2,TRBV2,ASSGTSGGALNTGELF